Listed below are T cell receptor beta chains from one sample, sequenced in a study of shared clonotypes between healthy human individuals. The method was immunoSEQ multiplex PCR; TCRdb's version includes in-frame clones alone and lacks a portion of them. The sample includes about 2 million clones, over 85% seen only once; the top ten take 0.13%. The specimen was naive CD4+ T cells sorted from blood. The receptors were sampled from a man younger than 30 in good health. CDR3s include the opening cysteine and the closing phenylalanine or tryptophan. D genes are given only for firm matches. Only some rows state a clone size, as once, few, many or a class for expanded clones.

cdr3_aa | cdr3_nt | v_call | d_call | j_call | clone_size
CASSLDGATYEQYF | TGCGCCAGCAGCTTGGACGGCGCCACCTACGAGCAGTACTTC | TRBV5-1 | NA | TRBJ2-7 | NA
CASSEQVNQPQHF | TGCGCCAGCAGTGAACAGGTCAATCAGCCCCAGCATTTT | TRBV10-1 | NA | TRBJ1-5 | NA
CASSIFSGKGGYTF | TGTGCCAGTAGTATTTTTTCAGGGAAAGGAGGCTACACCTTC | TRBV19 | NA | TRBJ1-2 | NA
CASSHEGGNQPQHF | TGCGCCAGCAGCCATGAGGGGGGGAATCAGCCCCAGCATTTT | TRBV4-1 | NA | TRBJ1-5 | NA
CASSGTGYTGELFF | TGTGCCAGCAGTGGGACAGGGTACACCGGGGAGCTGTTTTTT | TRBV2 | TRBD1 | TRBJ2-2 | NA
CASGLTGGNSPLHF | TGTGCTAGTGGTTTGACAGGGGGTAATTCACCCCTCCACTTT | TRBV12-5 | TRBD1 | TRBJ1-6 | few
CASTLMLEQYF | TGTGCCAGCACCCTGATGCTGGAGCAGTACTTC | TRBV6-1 | NA | TRBJ2-7 | NA
CAISPGTAGQPQHF | TGTGCCATCAGTCCCGGGACAGCGGGGCAGCCCCAGCATTTT | TRBV10-3 | TRBD1 | TRBJ1-5 | many
CASSVGSGGPYNEQFF | TGTGCCAGCAGCGTAGGGTCGGGAGGGCCCTACAATGAGCAGTTCTTC | TRBV9 | TRBD2 | TRBJ2-1 | NA
CASRETGARNQPQHF | TGTGCCAGCAGAGAGACAGGGGCCCGCAATCAGCCCCAGCATTTT | TRBV2 | TRBD1 | TRBJ1-5 | NA
CAWSRQGGQPQHF | TGTGCCTGGAGTAGGCAGGGAGGCCAGCCCCAGCATTTT | TRBV30 | NA | TRBJ1-5 | NA
CASSLSPGGGEKLFF | TGTGCCAGCAGTTTATCGCCAGGGGGCGGTGAAAAACTGTTTTTT | TRBV28 | TRBD1 | TRBJ1-4 | NA
CAWSVGFGQETQYF | TGTGCCTGGAGTGTAGGATTCGGGCAAGAGACCCAGTACTTC | TRBV30 | NA | TRBJ2-5 | once
CASSLALGTGEAFF | TGTGCCAGCAGCTTAGCGCTAGGGACAGGTGAAGCTTTCTTT | TRBV7-9 | TRBD1 | TRBJ1-1 | NA
CASSPGTGLYGYTF | TGTGCCAGCAGCCCCGGGACAGGGCTCTATGGCTACACCTTC | TRBV28 | TRBD1 | TRBJ1-2 | once
CASTIKGASSPLHF | TGTGCCAGCACCATTAAGGGGGCTAGTTCACCCCTCCACTTT | TRBV5-6 | TRBD1 | TRBJ1-6 | NA
CASSSDGQGNTEAFF | TGCGCCAGCAGTTCCGACGGACAGGGGAACACTGAAGCTTTCTTT | TRBV5-1 | TRBD1 | TRBJ1-1 | NA
CASSLRTSGVHEQYF | TGTGCCAGCAGCCTTCGGACTAGCGGGGTCCACGAGCAGTACTTC | TRBV21-1 | NA | TRBJ2-7 | NA